This entry is about one T cell receptor beta chain. This CDR3 spans 18 amino acids. V lost 2 bases to trimming and J lost 2 bases; unmatched junction nucleotides: 7. From germline, CDR1 is LNHNV and CDR2 YYDKDF (reference sequence). Per the study methods: Cell counts per sample came from amplifying reference gene primers. Sequencing used immunoSEQ multiplex PCR; TCRdb keeps in-frame clones, though not all of them. V and J calls and clone size are given by that table; D and trimming were obtained from the DNA. The repertoire holds about 59,000 clones, about 80% seen once, with about 3.3% in the top ten. These data originate in a study of blood T cell repertoires in COVID-19. At the level of the study: Samples taken during acute and convalescent COVID-19 were collected in the United States, Italy and Spain. The cDNA or gDNA used as material had been derived from T cells, B-cell-depleted T cells, or PBMCs.

The TCR sequence derives from a man aged 60-69 years with acute or convalescent COVID-19. V and J are TRBV15 and TRBJ2-6; the match to TRBD1 covers 9 bases. The source material was peripheral blood. CDR3 region: CATSRPRTGGAGANVLTF. As DNA, the CDR3 is TGTGCCACCAGCAGACCTAGAACAGGGGGCGCTGGGGCCAACGTCCTGACTTTC.